These 22 T cell receptor beta chains were sequenced from one sample in a study of T-cell memory formation after mild COVID-19. MiXCR, run by TCRdb on the 5' RACE reads, gives a single entry per CDR3 protein. Of approximately 570,000 distinct CDR3 sequences in the sample, approximately 18% are singletons; the top ten hold about 12%. The specimen sequenced was PBMCs or a T cell subset sorted from them (not recorded which). Every receptor here comes from an adult woman who had mild COVID-19 (a few samples of this study predate the infection). Cell type and time point are not known.

V gene TRBV7-9 combines with J gene TRBJ2-1, with TRBD2 matching 10 bases. This CDR3 is built from 14 residues. J was trimmed by 3 bases and V by 11 bases; bases with no gene match: 7. Germline CDR1 and CDR2: SEHNR and FQNEAQ (reference sequence). CDR3 loop: CALDGLAVYNEQFF. The CDR3 DNA reads as TGTGCCCTCGACGGACTAGCGGTCTACAATGAGCAGTTCTTC.

The sample holds a few counts of this clonotype. The V call is TRBV12-5, the J call TRBJ1-1; no reliable D call. V was cut by 2 bases and J by 8 bases, with 6 bases left in between. Germline CDR1 and CDR2: LGHNT and FRNRAP. The CDR3 contains 11 residues. In nucleotides, the CDR3 is TGTGCTAGTGGTTTGACAGACGAAGCTTTCTTT. Translation: CASGLTDEAFF.

This clonotype was counted ten times or more. The rearrangement links TRBV29-1 to TRBJ2-7; D is undetermined. The CDR3 runs to 12 residues. V was pared by 1 base and J by 2 bases, with 6 bases between. Germline V lookup: CDR1 SQVTM, CDR2 ANQGSEA. CDR3 protein: CSVEGPTYEQYF. The DNA of the CDR3 is TGCAGCGTTGAAGGCCCAACCTACGAGCAGTACTTC.

Only a few counts were recorded for this clonotype. The chain recombines TRBV7-9 with TRBJ1-1; maybe TRBD1 (5 bases). With 0 bases removed from V and 4 bases from J, the gap between germline ends came to 15 bases. Per the germline V gene, CDR1 is SEHNR and CDR2 is FQNEAQ (reference sequence). The CDR3 runs 16 residues. The CDR3 here is CASSLASQGLGTEAFF. The CDR3 DNA reads as TGTGCCAGCAGCTTAGCTTCCCAGGGTCTGGGCACTGAAGCTTTCTTT. Filled out from reference TRBV7-9 and TRBJ1-1, the complete variable domain reads DTGVSQNPRHKITKRGQNVTFRCDPISEHNRLYWYRQTLGQGPEFLTYFQNEAQLEKSRLLSDRFSAERPKGSFSTLEIQRTEQGDSAMYLCASSLASQGLGTEAFFGQGTRLTVV.

This clonotype was seen a few times. V and J are TRBV24-1 and TRBJ2-1, with TRBD2 matching over 10 bases. The CDR3 runs to 16 residues. Germline CDR1 is KGHDR and CDR2 is SFDVKD. V shed 3 bases and J 6 bases; nucleotides not matched to a gene: 7. The CDR3 nucleotides read TGTGCCACCAGTGATGGACTAGCGGTACCCTTCAATGAGCAGTTCTTC. The encoded protein is CATSDGLAVPFNEQFF.

This clonotype was seen many times. The V and J genes are TRBV7-2 and TRBJ2-5; D ambiguous. This CDR3 contains 14 residues. Germline V gene lookup returns CDR1 SGHTA and CDR2 FQGNSA. V gave up 7 bases and J gave up 5 bases, with 17 bases separating them. CDR3 sequence reads: CASNNRVSRETQYF. The CDR3 DNA is TGTGCCAGCAACAACCGGGTTTCCCGGGAGACCCAGTACTTC.

This clonotype was recorded a few times. The gene calls are TRBV19 and TRBJ2-6; D is ambiguous. Germline V gene lookup returns CDR1 LNHDA and CDR2 SQIVND (reference sequence). Trimming stripped 3 bases from V and 1 base from J, with 7 bases between. The CDR3 has 15 residues. Here the CDR3 DNA reads TGTGCCAGTAGTATCGGATTATCTGGGGCCAACGTCCTGACTTTC. This codes for CASSIGLSGANVLTF.

This clonotype turned up a few times. The V and J genes are TRBV5-5 and TRBJ1-2; D might be TRBD1 (5 bases). V dropped 0 bases and J dropped 2 bases, with 11 bases sitting between them. There are 15 residues in the CDR3. The germline V gene has CDR1 SGHKS and CDR2 YYEKEE (reference sequence). This chain's CDR3 is CASSLAEGPNYGYTF. In DNA form, the CDR3 reads TGTGCCAGCAGCTTGGCGGAGGGGCCCAACTATGGCTACACCTTC.

The V call is TRBV24-1, the J call TRBJ2-1; D is unresolved. CDR3 length equals 12 residues. CDR1 is KGHDR and CDR2 is SFDVKD in the germline V gene. V gave up 4 bases and J gave up 8 bases, with 8 bases separating them. DNA for the CDR3: TGTGCCACCAGTGAAGGGTTCTATGAGCAGTTCTTC. Translation: CATSEGFYEQFF.

This clonotype was found a few times. This chain connects TRBV3-1 to TRBJ2-7; D ambiguous. Trimming shortened V by 3 bases and J by 6 bases, and 6 bases separated the two germline ends. CDR3 length equals 11 residues. The germline V gene encodes CDR1 LGHDT and CDR2 YNNKEL (reference sequence). The CDR3 loop is CASSQLTEQYF. The CDR3 DNA follows: TGTGCCAGCAGCCAGCTTACCGAGCAGTACTTC.

The J gene is TRBJ2-1, the V gene TRBV12-3 or TRBV12-4, with 9 positions matching TRBD2. The CDR3 is 14 amino acids. The trim removed 8 bases at V and 3 bases at J, leaving 5 bases unmatched. CDR3 in DNA: TGTGCCAGCTTAGCGGGAGAACGCTACAATGAGCAGTTCTTC. Translation gives CASLAGERYNEQFF.

The V call is TRBV5-1, the J call TRBJ2-2; TRBD2 agrees at 8 bases. The CDR3 loop spans 18 amino acids. After removal of 0 bases from V and 1 base from J, the junction contained 8 bases not matched to a gene. Germline V gene data show CDR1 as SGHRS and CDR2 as YFSETQ. CDR3 nucleotides: TGCGCCAGCAGCTTGGAGCGGGGGAGTATGAAGAACACCGGGGAGCTGTTTTTT. This encodes CASSLERGSMKNTGELFF.

This clonotype was seen ten or more times. V is TRBV5-1 and J is TRBJ1-5; D call uncertain. Germline V gene data show CDR1 as SGHRS and CDR2 as YFSETQ. V lost 3 bases to trimming and J lost 2 bases, with 15 bases between them. This CDR3 comprises 16 residues. CDR3 residues: CASSSDALDGNQPQHF. The CDR3 nucleotides are TGCGCCAGCAGCTCAGACGCCTTGGATGGCAATCAGCCCCAGCATTTT. The full variable domain, in which reference TRBV5-1 and TRBJ1-5 provide the parts outside the CDR3, is KAGVTQTPRYLIKTRGQQVTLSCSPISGHRSVSWYQQTPGQGLQFLFEYFSETQRNKGNFPGRFSGRQFSNSRSEMNVSTLELGDSALYLCASSSDALDGNQPQHFGDGTRLSIL.

This clonotype was observed a handful of times. The J gene is TRBJ2-7, the V gene TRBV10-3, with no clear D. Germline V gives CDR1 ENHRY, CDR2 SYGVKD. The CDR3 extends over 14 amino acids. V gave up 5 bases and J gave up 1 base, with 12 bases separating them. As DNA, the CDR3 is TGTGCCATCAGTCCTCTGGGTGGGTCCTACGAGCAGTACTTC. Residues: CAISPLGGSYEQYF.

The chain links TRBV9 to TRBJ2-7; D is uncertain. There are 13 residues in the CDR3. From germline, CDR1 is SGDLS and CDR2 YYNGEE. V dropped 3 bases and J dropped 2 bases, with 9 bases sitting between them. Here the CDR3 DNA reads TGTGCCAGCAGCGGGACGACTCCCTACGAGCAGTACTTC. Translation gives CASSGTTPYEQYF.

This clonotype was detected a few times. The rearrangement uses TRBV6-1 and TRBJ2-5; 9 positions match TRBD1. This CDR3 is 14 amino acids long. The V gene end was trimmed by 6 bases and the J gene end by 5 bases; junction bases not matched to a gene: 7. CDR1 and CDR2 (germline): MNHNS, SASEGT. DNA of the CDR3: TGTGCCAGCAGCCACAGGGGGCGAGGGGAGACCCAGTACTTC. This gives the protein CASSHRGRGETQYF.

The V and J genes are TRBV27 and TRBJ2-7; the D gene could be TRBD1 or TRBD2 (5 bases each). Germline assignment: CDR1 MNHEY and CDR2 SMNVEV (reference sequence). This CDR3 has 13 residues. The V end lost 8 bases, the J end lost 7 bases, and 18 bases lay between the germline ends. CDR3 coding DNA: TGTGCCAGCGGGACGGCCCTCCTTGGGGAGCAGTACTTC. It yields the protein CASGTALLGEQYF.

The chain links TRBV30 to TRBJ2-7; D may be TRBD1 or TRBD2 (5 bases each). Germline values: CDR1 GTSNPN, CDR2 SVGIG (reference sequence). Trimming took 2 bases from V and 2 from J, leaving 16 bases between them. This CDR3 contains 15 residues. Here the CDR3 DNA reads TGTGCCTGGAGTCATACGGGACCGGCCCCCTACGAGCAGTACTTC. It specifies CAWSHTGPAPYEQYF.

The genes are TRBV7-2 and TRBJ2-1; D possibly uses TRBD1 or TRBD2 (5 bases each). V lost 4 bases and J lost 8, with 18 bases in between. Germline V gene sequence: CDR1 SGHTA, CDR2 FQGNSA. This CDR3 region has 15 residues. The CDR3 reads CASSYRDRSPYEQFF. The DNA of the CDR3 is TGTGCCAGCAGCTACCGGGACCGTAGCCCCTATGAGCAGTTCTTC.

This clonotype showed up just a few times. The rearrangement links TRBV7-6 to TRBJ1-1; TRBD1 matches 9 bases. V lost 4 bases to trimming and J lost 4 bases; unmatched junction nucleotides: 4. The CDR3 is 14 amino acids. The V gene's germline CDR1 is SGHVS and CDR2 FNYEAQ. The CDR3, as DNA: TGTGCCAGCAGCTATCGGACAGGGGCCACTGAAGCTTTCTTT. It encodes CASSYRTGATEAFF.

This clonotype was detected only a few times. This chain connects TRBV12-3 or TRBV12-4 to TRBJ1-1; D remains unclear. V dropped 8 bases and J dropped 4 bases, with 11 bases sitting between them. The CDR3 spans 12 residues. Here the CDR3 DNA reads TGTGCCAGCGGAAACAGCCCCACTGAAGCTTTCTTT. It translates to CASGNSPTEAFF.

The J gene is TRBJ2-2, the V gene TRBV14, with D tentatively TRBD2 (6 bases). The CDR3 contains 17 residues. Germline V gene lookup returns CDR1 SGHDN and CDR2 FVKESK. Trimming left V 0 bases short and J 4 bases short, with 15 bases between. DNA of the CDR3: TGTGCCAGCAGCCAAGATGGAGGGTATTGGAGCACCGGGGAGCTGTTTTTT. Protein: CASSQDGGYWSTGELFF.